The clone carrying this TCR beta chain turned up a few times. The record originates from a study of CD8 T cells in Susac syndrome. Turning to the study itself: Clinically active disease was present in six of the sequenced Susac syndrome patients. Eight of these patients were in remission.

An amount of RNA that ranged from about 0.45 to 1 ug was reverse transcribed with random hexamers. MiXCR, applied by TCRdb to the immunoSEQ multiplex PCR reads, yields one record per CDR3 protein. The sample consists of approximately 190,000 distinct CDR3 sequences, 90% to 96% of them appearing once. In germline, CDR1 is DFQATT, CDR2 SNEGSKA (reference sequence). The CDR3 totals 13 residues. The V and J ends lost 1 base and 1 base, in that order; junction bases with no gene match: 0. The material sequenced was CD4+ T cells from PBMCs. The chain is built from TRBV20-1 and TRBJ2-5, with TRBD1 matching 7 bases. The receptor was derived from a human donor with Susac syndrome. The chain's CDR3 is CSARGTGQETQYF. The CDR3 region has the DNA TGCAGTGCTAGAGGGACAGGCCAAGAGACCCAGTACTTC.